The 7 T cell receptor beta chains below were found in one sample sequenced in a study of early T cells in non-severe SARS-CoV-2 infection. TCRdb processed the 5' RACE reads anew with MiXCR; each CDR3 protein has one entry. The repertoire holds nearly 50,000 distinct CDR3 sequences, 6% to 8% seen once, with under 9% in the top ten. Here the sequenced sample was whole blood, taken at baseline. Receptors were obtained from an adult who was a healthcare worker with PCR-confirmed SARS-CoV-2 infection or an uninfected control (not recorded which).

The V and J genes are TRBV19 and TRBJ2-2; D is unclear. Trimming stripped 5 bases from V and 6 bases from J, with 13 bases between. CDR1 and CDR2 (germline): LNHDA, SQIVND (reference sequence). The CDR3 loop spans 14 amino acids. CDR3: CASSPTPRPGELFF. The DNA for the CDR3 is TGTGCCAGTAGTCCCACGCCTCGACCCGGGGAGCTGTTTTTT. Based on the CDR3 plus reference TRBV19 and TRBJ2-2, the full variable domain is DGGITQSPKYLFRKEGQNVTLSCEQNLNHDAMYWYRQDPGQGLRLIYYSQIVNDFQKGDIAEGYSVSREKKESFPLTVTSAQKNPTAFYLCASSPTPRPGELFFGEGSRLTVL.

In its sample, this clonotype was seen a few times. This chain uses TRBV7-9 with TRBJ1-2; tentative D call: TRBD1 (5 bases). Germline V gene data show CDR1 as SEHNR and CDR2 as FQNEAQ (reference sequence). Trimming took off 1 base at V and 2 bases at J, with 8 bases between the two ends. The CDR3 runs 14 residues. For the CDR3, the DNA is TGTGCCAGCAGCTTAGGGGGCGCAAACTATGGCTACACCTTC. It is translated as CASSLGGANYGYTF.

The CDR3 nucleotides are TGTGCCAGCAGTTACCCCGACGAGCAGTACTTC. Amino acids: CASSYPDEQYF. The chain couples TRBV6-2 or TRBV6-3 to TRBJ2-7, with D uncertain. This CDR3 has 11 amino acids. Germline values: CDR1 MNHEY, CDR2 SVGEGT. Trimming removed 2 bases at V and 5 bases at J, with 4 bases between.

This CDR3 reads CASSQGPGSQDTQYF. The CDR3 DNA reads as TGTGCCAGCAGCCAAGGTCCCGGGAGCCAAGATACGCAGTATTTT. The chain is built from TRBV3-1 and TRBJ2-3; tentative D call: TRBD2 (6 bases). The V end was cut by 1 base, the J end by 5 bases, with 13 bases between. This CDR3 comprises 15 residues. Germline V gene sequence: CDR1 LGHDT, CDR2 YNNKEL (reference sequence).

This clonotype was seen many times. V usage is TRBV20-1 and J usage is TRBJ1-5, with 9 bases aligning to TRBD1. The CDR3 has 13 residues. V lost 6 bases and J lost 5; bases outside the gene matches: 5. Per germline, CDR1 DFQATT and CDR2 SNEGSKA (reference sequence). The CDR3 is CSAAQGADQPQHF. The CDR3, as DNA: TGCAGTGCCGCACAGGGGGCCGATCAGCCCCAGCATTTT.

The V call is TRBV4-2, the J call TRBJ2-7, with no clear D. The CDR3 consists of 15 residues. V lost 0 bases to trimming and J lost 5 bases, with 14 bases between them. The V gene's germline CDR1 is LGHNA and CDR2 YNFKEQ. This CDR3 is CASSQDRIPGNEQYF. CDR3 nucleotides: TGTGCCAGCAGCCAAGATAGGATACCGGGCAACGAGCAGTACTTC.

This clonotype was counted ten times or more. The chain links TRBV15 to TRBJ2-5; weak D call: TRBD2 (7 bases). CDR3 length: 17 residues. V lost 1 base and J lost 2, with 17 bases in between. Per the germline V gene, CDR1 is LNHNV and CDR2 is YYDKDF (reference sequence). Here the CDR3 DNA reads TGTGCCACCAGCAGAGTTATCATCGCGGGGGCTCAAGAGACCCAGTACTTC. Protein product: CATSRVIIAGAQETQYF. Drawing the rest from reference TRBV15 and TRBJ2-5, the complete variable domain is DAMVIQNPRYQVTQFGKPVTLSCSQTLNHNVMYWYQQKSSQAPKLLFHYYDKDFNNEADTPDNFQSRRPNTSFCFLDIRSPGLGDTAMYLCATSRVIIAGAQETQYFGPGTRLLVL.